This TCR beta chain was retrieved from a study of shared T cell receptors in the human thymus. The germline V gene encodes CDR1 ENHRY and CDR2 SYGVKD. This CDR3 is 14 amino acids long. The germline V and J ends were trimmed by 3 bases and 3 bases, with 9 bases remaining between them. This clone occurred once. Clones were read by immunoSEQ multiplex PCR, and TCRdb kept only the in-frame ones, dropping some. The repertoire holds 630,000 or so clones, with 80% to 90% as singletons. Another study also made use of these data, one on human thymus T cells. Turning to that study: Thymic and blood repertoires showed apparently biased V and J gene usage.

The sequencing sample was made of thymocytes. The chain carries TRBV10-3 and TRBJ1-5; the D gene is possibly TRBD1 (5 bases). The receptor comes from a boy younger than two with a congenital heart defect. CDR3 sequence reads: CAISDRETNQPQHF. The CDR3 region has the DNA TGTGCCATCAGTGACAGGGAAACCAATCAGCCCCAGCATTTT.